These T cell receptor beta chains were read from a single sample in a study of blood T cells in healthy people across ages. TCRdb reprocessed the 5' RACE reads with MiXCR, giving one entry per CDR3 protein. The sample lists around 790,000 distinct CDR3 sequences; 44% were seen once. Sample: blood. These receptors were obtained from a man aged 55 to 69 in good health. Both conserved end residues are part of each CDR3. The order of the fields is CDR3 length, J gene, V gene, D gene, clone size, CDR3 DNA, CDR3 protein. A D gene is named only where the DNA matches it firmly. Rows may omit the clone size; those that give it use once, few, many or a size class.

15 | TRBJ2-1 | TRBV11-1 | TRBD2 | . | TGTGCCAGCAGCCACGGACTAGACCCGGCTTATGAGCAGTTCTTC | CASSHGLDPAYEQFF
14 | TRBJ1-2 | TRBV5-6 | TRBD1 | . | TGTGCCAGCAGCTACGGGACAGGTGTTCTTGGCTACACCTTC | CASSYGTGVLGYTF
18 | TRBJ2-6 | TRBV6-5 | . | few | TGTGCCAGCATTACCGGGTCCCAATACAGCTCTGGGGCCAACGTCCTGACTTTC | CASITGSQYSSGANVLTF
14 | TRBJ2-7 | TRBV25-1 | . | few | TGTGCCAGCAGTGGCCCTGGGACGACCTACGAGCAGTACTTC | CASSGPGTTYEQYF
13 | TRBJ2-7 | TRBV28 | TRBD1 | . | TGTGCCAGCATTCGGACAGGGGGTGACGAGCAGTACTTC | CASIRTGGDEQYF
14 | TRBJ2-5 | TRBV5-1 | . | . | TGCGCCAGCAGCTTTAAAGCGACGGTAGAGACCCAGTACTTC | CASSFKATVETQYF
14 | TRBJ1-1 | TRBV6-1 | TRBD1 | many | TGTGCCAGCAGTGAGGACAGGGGTGACACTGAAGCTTTCTTT | CASSEDRGDTEAFF
14 | TRBJ1-2 | TRBV5-1 | . | . | TGCGCCAGCAGCGGGGGACACCTTAACTATGGCTACACCTTC | CASSGGHLNYGYTF
15 | TRBJ2-1 | TRBV6-5 | TRBD1 | . | TGTGCCAGCACCCCGGACAGGGGGCTATACAATGAGCAGTTCTTC | CASTPDRGLYNEQFF
13 | TRBJ2-5 | TRBV7-9 | . | . | TGTGCCAGCAGCTTCTTCGTCCAAGAGACCCAGTACTTC | CASSFFVQETQYF
15 | TRBJ1-1 | TRBV9 | . | . | TGTGCCAGCAGCGTAGAAGGAGGGGTGGGCACTGAAGCTTTCTTT | CASSVEGGVGTEAFF
15 | TRBJ2-7 | TRBV5-1 | TRBD1 | few | TGCGCCAGCAGCACCCCGGACAGGGGTCCCTACGAGCAGTACTTC | CASSTPDRGPYEQYF
13 | TRBJ2-5 | TRBV12-3/TRBV12-4 | . | many | TGCGCCAGCAGCTTGGGGGGCCTGGAGACCCAGTACTTC | CASSLGGLETQYF
17 | TRBJ2-7 | TRBV7-8 | TRBD2 | . | TGTGCCAGCAGCTGGCGCGTAGGGGGACTAGCGTCCTACGAGCAGTACTTC | CASSWRVGGLASYEQYF
17 | TRBJ2-1 | TRBV12-3/TRBV12-4 | TRBD2 | few | TGTGCCAGCAGTTTAGGACTAGCGGGGGGAACCTACAATGAGCAGTTCTTC | CASSLGLAGGTYNEQFF
18 | TRBJ2-1 | TRBV6-1 | TRBD2 | . | TGTGCCAGCAGTGAAGCCTGGGGACTAGCGGGGGGAAAGAGTGAGCAGTTCTTC | CASSEAWGLAGGKSEQFF
16 | TRBJ2-7 | TRBV24-1 | TRBD2 | once | TGTGCCACCAGTGATCAACGACTAGCTAGTTACAATGAGCAGTACTTC | CATSDQRLASYNEQYF
18 | TRBJ2-3 | TRBV3-1 | . | . | TGTGCCAGCAGCCAAGTCCCAAGCAGTTTGGCCATTACAGATACGCAGTATTTT | CASSQVPSSLAITDTQYF
15 | TRBJ2-1 | TRBV21-1 | . | few | TGTGCCAGCAGCAAGCAACGACAGGGGAGGAATGAGCAGTTCTTC | CASSKQRQGRNEQFF
14 | TRBJ2-5 | TRBV29-1 | . | . | TGCAGCGTCTGGGACCCGATGAGGGGAGAGACCCAGTACTTC | CSVWDPMRGETQYF
14 | TRBJ1-1 | TRBV28 | . | . | TGTGCCATCCAGCCCGGTCAAGTGAACACTGAAGCTTTCTTT | CAIQPGQVNTEAFF
15 | TRBJ2-3 | TRBV15 | TRBD1 | few | TGTGCCACCAGCACGGGACAGGGCCTCCCAGATACGCAGTATTTT | CATSTGQGLPDTQYF
13 | TRBJ1-2 | TRBV3-1 | . | . | TGTGCCAGCAGCCGACAGGCTTTGGGGGGCCACACCTTC | CASSRQALGGHTF
14 | TRBJ2-5 | TRBV7-3 | . | few | TGTGCCAGCAGTCTTAGCTCTAGCGATGAGACCCAGTACTTC | CASSLSSSDETQYF
15 | TRBJ2-3 | TRBV12-3/TRBV12-4 | TRBD1 | many | TGTGCCAGCAGCGCTGGACAGGGCGGCACAGATACGCAGTATTTT | CASSAGQGGTDTQYF
16 | TRBJ2-2 | TRBV5-4 | TRBD1 | . | TGTGCCAGCAGCCCAACCCCGACAGGGTGGACCGGGGAGCTGTTTTTT | CASSPTPTGWTGELFF
13 | TRBJ1-2 | TRBV20-1 | . | few | TGCAGTGCTGGAGGGGGGGGCTACTATGGCTACACCTTC | CSAGGGGYYGYTF
14 | TRBJ1-4 | TRBV5-1 | TRBD1 | . | TGCGCCAGCAGCTCAGGACAGGGCGCTGAAAAACTGTTTTTT | CASSSGQGAEKLFF
13 | TRBJ2-3 | TRBV12-3/TRBV12-4 | . | . | TGTGCCAGCAGTGGCAAACTCACAGATACGCAGTATTTT | CASSGKLTDTQYF
14 | TRBJ2-5 | TRBV4-1 | . | many | TGCGCCAGCAGCCAGGCGGCGAATCGAGAGACCCAGTACTTC | CASSQAANRETQYF
11 | TRBJ2-7 | TRBV30 | TRBD1 | few | TGTGCCTGGGGACAGGGGTACGAGCAGTACTTC | CAWGQGYEQYF
13 | TRBJ2-7 | TRBV3-1 | . | . | TGTGCCAGCAAGAAAGGAGAAGGGGCAGAGCAGTACTTC | CASKKGEGAEQYF